Presented here are 27 T cell receptor beta chains from one specimen sequenced in a study of T-cell reconstitution after alpha-beta-depleted transplantation in children. For TCRbeta, the library was prepared with unique molecular identifiers. TCRdb re-called the PCR reads with MiXCR, one entry per CDR3 protein. The profile shows over 200,000 distinct CDR3 sequences, about 11% of them singletons. The specimen was PBMCs, collected before TCRalphabeta/CD19-depleted stem cell transplant. These receptors were taken from a child younger than two with acute myeloid leukemia, due to receive a stem cell transplant.

The chain carries TRBV11-1 and TRBJ2-2, with TRBD2 identical over 10 bases. The V segment lost 4 bases and the J segment 0 bases; nucleotides outside the gene matches: 11. The CDR3 has 19 residues. CDR1 and CDR2 from the germline V gene are SGHAT and FQDESV (reference sequence). The CDR3 nucleotides are TGTGCCAGCAGCTCCGCATCTAGCGGGAGATCCCCGAACACCGGGGAGCTGTTTTTT. Its protein product is CASSSASSGRSPNTGELFF.

This clonotype showed up many times. The chain employs TRBV29-1 and TRBJ2-5; no clear D. The length of the CDR3 is 10 residues. Trimming took 4 bases from V and 5 from J, leaving 5 bases between them. The germline V gene encodes CDR1 SQVTM and CDR2 ANQGSEA. CDR3 region: CSVVGETQYF. The DNA of the CDR3 is TGCAGCGTTGTGGGTGAGACCCAGTACTTC.

At least ten counts were recorded for this clonotype. The chain carries TRBV7-9 and TRBJ2-5; tentatively, D is TRBD1 or TRBD2 (5 bases each). Per germline, CDR1 SEHNR and CDR2 FQNEAQ (reference sequence). The CDR3 covers 13 residues. Trimming took off 4 bases at V and 1 base at J, with 7 bases between the two ends. CDR3 region: CASSWDLQETQYF. The CDR3 bases are TGTGCCAGCAGCTGGGACCTCCAAGAGACCCAGTACTTC.

The gene calls are TRBV5-5 and TRBJ2-7, with TRBD1 identical over 7 bases. V lost 4 bases and J lost 5; bases outside the gene matches: 12. CDR1 and CDR2 from the germline V gene are SGHKS and YYEKEE (reference sequence). The CDR3 contains 15 residues. The CDR3: CASSQADRFENEQYF. The DNA of the CDR3 is TGTGCCAGCAGCCAAGCGGACAGGTTCGAGAACGAGCAGTACTTC.

This clonotype was found many times. The chain carries TRBV29-1 and TRBJ2-5; D remains ambiguous. This CDR3 has 12 residues. V was clipped by 3 bases and J by 3 bases, with 8 bases between them. Germline assignment: CDR1 SQVTM and CDR2 ANQGSEA. The CDR3 loop is CSVEATEETQYF. Written as DNA, the CDR3 is TGCAGCGTTGAGGCCACCGAAGAGACCCAGTACTTC.

This clonotype was counted at least ten times. J is TRBJ2-7 and V is TRBV12-3 or TRBV12-4, with 9 nucleotides matching TRBD1. V trimming: 6 bases; J trimming: 4 bases; junction bases outside the gene matches: 10. This CDR3 is built from 15 residues. For the CDR3, the DNA is TGTGCCAGCAGCCCAGGACAGGGGTATCAGTACGAGCAGTACTTC. As protein: CASSPGQGYQYEQYF.

The V call is TRBV12-3 or TRBV12-4, the J call TRBJ1-1, with a possible D match to TRBD1 (5 bases). There are 14 residues in the CDR3. V gave up 3 bases and J gave up 8 bases, with 16 bases separating them. CDR3 nucleotide sequence: TGTGCCAGCAGTTTCGGGACGGTAGGTGGGGAAGCTTTCTTT. It is translated as CASSFGTVGGEAFF.

About this clonotype itself: A much larger clone is a single base away; this may be a read error. V and J are TRBV12-3 or TRBV12-4 and TRBJ1-1, with D possibly TRBD1 on 5 matching bases. The CDR3 runs to 15 residues. The CDR3, as DNA: TGTACCAGCAGTTTCCCGGGACGGCGGAACACTGAAGCTTTCTTT. Amino acid sequence: CTSSFPGRRNTEAFF.

This clonotype was counted ten times or more. V is TRBV5-1 and J is TRBJ2-5; 9 bases are a match to TRBD1. The germline CDR1 and CDR2 sequences are SGHRS and YFSETQ. The ends lost 0 bases at V and 1 base at J; junction bases unmatched: 4. The CDR3 has 16 amino acids. This CDR3 reads CASSLVGQGSQETQYF. CDR3 nucleotide sequence: TGCGCCAGCAGCTTGGTGGGACAGGGATCCCAAGAGACCCAGTACTTC.

The table lists this clonotype with a few counts. The chain links TRBV2 to TRBJ1-1, with 8 bases identical to TRBD1. This CDR3 contains 14 residues. Trimming removed 4 bases from V and 6 bases from J; junction bases left unmatched: 7. Germline CDR1 SNHLY, CDR2 FYNNEI. The CDR3 loop reads CASSVGQGVAEAFF. The CDR3 DNA sequence: TGTGCCAGCAGTGTCGGACAGGGTGTGGCTGAAGCTTTCTTT.

At least ten counts were recorded for this clonotype. The rearrangement joins TRBV4-2 to TRBJ1-4; 7 bases fit TRBD1. This CDR3 spans 16 amino acids. The V segment lost 3 bases and the J segment 0 bases; nucleotides outside the gene matches: 4. Germline V gene data show CDR1 as LGHNA and CDR2 as YNFKEQ. In DNA, the CDR3 is TGTGCCAGCAGCCATACAGGGGACCCAACTAATGAAAAACTGTTTTTT. It codes for CASSHTGDPTNEKLFF.

V usage is TRBV14 and J usage is TRBJ1-2, with unresolved D. Germline V gene sequence: CDR1 SGHDN, CDR2 FVKESK. This CDR3 comprises 14 residues. Trimming cost V 4 bases and J 8 bases, with 17 bases left between them. The CDR3 loop is CASSPSRQPGGYTF. In DNA, the CDR3 is TGTGCCAGCAGCCCCTCACGCCAGCCTGGGGGCTACACCTTC.

The rearrangement joins TRBV19 to TRBJ2-2, with 7 positions matching TRBD1. This CDR3 has 14 residues. The junction had 5 bases not matched to a gene; V was cut back by 7 bases and J by 3 bases. Germline assignment: CDR1 LNHDA and CDR2 SQIVND (reference sequence). The CDR3 coding sequence is TGTGCCAGTAAAAGACAGGGACACACCGGGGAGCTGTTTTTT. It specifies CASKRQGHTGELFF.

This clonotype was counted at least ten times. The chain has TRBV11-2 and TRBJ2-7, with TRBD2 identical over 11 bases. The CDR3 runs 15 residues. V lost 1 base, J lost 3 bases, and 2 bases stayed unmatched. The germline gives CDR1 SGHAT, CDR2 FQNNGV. The CDR3 loop reads CASSLASGGFYEQYF. As DNA, the CDR3 is TGTGCCAGCAGCTTAGCTAGCGGGGGGTTCTACGAGCAGTACTTC.

This clonotype came up many times. The chain combines TRBV29-1 with TRBJ1-5, with 7 bases that match TRBD1. Germline V lookup: CDR1 SQVTM, CDR2 ANQGSEA. The CDR3 covers 14 residues. Germline trimming cut 7 bases from V and 0 bases from J; bases unmatched to any gene: 6. The CDR3 coding sequence is TGCAGCGCCTTGACAGGGTCTAGCAATCAGCCCCAGCATTTT. Protein: CSALTGSSNQPQHF.

This clonotype was observed many times. The chain carries TRBV4-2 and TRBJ2-7; D gene ambiguous. The CDR3 runs 13 residues. V was shortened by 2 bases and J by 6 bases, with 11 bases between the two germline ends. CDR1 and CDR2 (germline): LGHNA, YNFKEQ. The CDR3 is CASSQSEVGEQYF. The CDR3 bases are TGTGCCAGCAGCCAATCGGAAGTGGGCGAGCAGTACTTC.

There are many counts of this clonotype. This sequence joins TRBV27 and TRBJ2-1, with D hard to call. The CDR3 extends over 16 amino acids. The ends were cut back, 4 bases at V and 4 bases at J, with 17 bases in the middle. Germline CDR1 MNHEY, CDR2 SMNVEV (reference sequence). CDR3 region: CASSSTAFQTYNEQFF. The CDR3 DNA is TGTGCCAGCAGTTCTACCGCCTTCCAAACTTACAATGAGCAGTTCTTC.

This clonotype was detected ten times or more. The rearrangement uses TRBV15 and TRBJ1-2, with D possibly being TRBD1 (5 bases). CDR3 length equals 15 residues. Deletions cut 4 bases from V and 4 bases from J, with 16 bases between. CDR1 and CDR2 from the germline V gene are LNHNV and YYDKDF (reference sequence). In nucleotides, the CDR3 is TGTGCCACCAGCAACCATGTGGGGGGTGGCTATGGCTACACCTTC. Its translation: CATSNHVGGGYGYTF.

This clonotype was seen repeatedly, ten times or more. V gene TRBV5-1 combines with J gene TRBJ1-1, with D uncertain. CDR1 and CDR2 (germline): SGHRS, YFSETQ. V was cut by 2 bases and J by 0 bases, with 8 bases left in between. CDR3 length: 14 amino acids. In DNA, the CDR3 is TGCGCCAGCAGCTTCGAACATTTGAACACTGAAGCTTTCTTT. It is translated as CASSFEHLNTEAFF.

This clonotype was seen repeatedly, ten times or more. The chain couples TRBV3-1 to TRBJ2-3; D is possibly TRBD1 or TRBD2 (6 bases each). The CDR3 has 14 residues. Germline V gene sequence: CDR1 LGHDT, CDR2 YNNKEL (reference sequence). Trimming removed 2 bases from V and 3 bases from J, with 9 bases in between. The CDR3 DNA follows: TGTGCCAGCAGCCAAAGGGGGGTAACAGATACGCAGTATTTT. Translating it yields CASSQRGVTDTQYF.

This clonotype has ten or more counts. The V and J genes are TRBV20-1 and TRBJ2-7; 9 nucleotides agree with TRBD2. The CDR3 contains 13 residues. Germline CDR1 and CDR2: DFQATT and SNEGSKA (reference sequence). The junction had 7 bases not matched to a gene; V was cut back by 5 bases and J by 5 bases. The CDR3 here is CSAPGLAFHEQYF. The CDR3, as DNA: TGCAGTGCTCCGGGACTAGCTTTCCACGAGCAGTACTTC.

The sample holds many counts of this clonotype. This chain links TRBV20-1 with TRBJ1-3; D is ambiguous. The CDR3 spans 14 residues. The germline V and J ends were trimmed by 3 bases and 0 bases, with 9 bases remaining between them. Germline assignment: CDR1 DFQATT and CDR2 SNEGSKA (reference sequence). The CDR3 protein is CSASHRASGNTIYF. The DNA of the CDR3 is TGCAGTGCTAGTCACAGAGCCTCTGGAAACACCATATATTTT.

This clonotype came up many times. This rearrangement joins TRBV23-1 to TRBJ2-3; possibly TRBD1 for D (6 bases). TRBV23-1 is filed as an ORF, its function uncertain. The length of the CDR3 is 15 residues. Trimming took off 4 bases at V and 2 bases at J, with 13 bases between the two ends. CDR3: CASSRTGHATDTQYF. CDR3 in DNA: TGCGCCAGCAGTCGAACGGGACACGCCACAGATACGCAGTATTTT.

The chain couples TRBV28 to TRBJ2-7; 9 bases match TRBD1. V lost 5 bases and J lost 6; bases outside the gene matches: 8. Germline V gene data show CDR1 as MDHEN and CDR2 as SYDVKM. The CDR3 is 14 residues long. This CDR3 is CASSPGTGPIEQYF. The CDR3 DNA sequence: TGTGCCAGCAGTCCCGGGACAGGGCCTATCGAGCAGTACTTC. Supplemented by reference TRBV28 and TRBJ2-7, the full variable domain reads DVKVTQSSRYLVKRTGEKVFLECVQDMDHENMFWYRQDPGLGLRLIYFSYDVKMKEKGDIPEGYSVSREKKERFSLILESASTNQTSMYLCASSPGTGPIEQYFGPGTRLTVT.

This clonotype has at least ten counts. This chain joins TRBV7-2 and TRBJ2-1; 8 bases fit TRBD2. Trimming removed 5 bases from V and 14 bases from J; junction bases left unmatched: 11. Germline CDR1 SGHTA, CDR2 FQGNSA. This CDR3 is 13 amino acids long. CDR3 in DNA: TGTGCCAGCAGCCAAACAAGTAAGCGGGAGAAGTTCTTC. This encodes CASSQTSKREKFF.

This clonotype was detected ten times or more. The J gene is TRBJ1-1, the V gene TRBV5-6; D ambiguous. Germline lookup yields CDR1 SGHDT and CDR2 YYEEEE. V was pared by 2 bases and J by 6 bases, with 8 bases between. The CDR3 is 12 amino acids. The CDR3 nucleotides read TGTGCCAGCAGCTTAAATGGGGCTGAAGCTTTCTTT. Encoded protein: CASSLNGAEAFF.

Many counts were recorded for this clonotype. J is TRBJ2-5 and V is TRBV29-1, with D possibly being TRBD1 or TRBD2 (5 bases each). The CDR3 contains 12 residues. The V gene lost 6 bases and the J gene lost 3 bases, with 11 bases spanning the gap. Germline-derived CDR1 and CDR2 are SQVTM and ANQGSEA. CDR3 DNA: TGCAGCGTGCTAAGAGGGGAAGAGACCCAGTACTTC. The encoded protein is CSVLRGEETQYF.